This TCR beta chain stems from a study of blood T cell repertoires in COVID-19. Study context: Samples of COVID-19 (acute and convalescent) were obtained from the United States, Italy and Spain. In each case, the material was cDNA or gDNA derived from T cells, B-cell-depleted T cells, or PBMCs.

Per the authors' pipeline: Amplification of reference gene primers was used by the study to estimate nucleated cell counts. Here immunoSEQ multiplex PCR was the method, and the copy in TCRdb shows in-frame clones only, minus some. From that table come the V and J calls and clone size; the DNA was used to work out D and trimming. This table has about 130,000 clones, over 60% appearing once. The CDR3 is made up of 14 amino acids. V was trimmed by 3 bases and J by 6 bases, leaving 12 bases between them. Looked up from germline, CDR1 is SGDLS and CDR2 is YYNGEE. V and J are TRBV9 and TRBJ2-2, with no clear D. Sequencing input: peripheral blood. This receptor was obtained from a woman aged 70-85 years with acute or convalescent COVID-19. The CDR3: CASSAREDPGELFF. CDR3 DNA sequence: TGTGCCAGCAGCGCCCGAGAGGATCCCGGGGAGCTGTTTTTT.